This TCR beta chain was captured by sequencing in a study of OX40 agonist ivuxolimab in advanced cancers. Study at large: The dose-escalation cohort had hepatocellular carcinoma, melanoma, renal cell or head and neck cancer. Previous treatment with anti-PD-1, anti-PD-L1 or anti-CTLA-4 therapy was allowed; about 37% had received some.

Clones were sequenced by immunoSEQ multiplex PCR, and TCRdb holds only the in-frame ones, with some missing. The table shows roughly 79,000 clones, with 92% occurring only once. Whole-study findings and limits: Clonal expansion from baseline to week 6 occurred in both CD4+ and CD8+ T cells.

CDR1 and CDR2 from the germline V gene are SGHNT and YYREEE (reference sequence). The CDR3 is 16 amino acids. Trimming stripped 4 bases from V and 0 bases from J, with 15 bases between. The timepoints at which blood was sampled were baseline, cycle 4 day 1, and cycle 7 day 1. Note on this clone: The target antigen is unknown.

The receptor comes from an adult with an advanced solid tumor such as melanoma, head and neck, liver or kidney cancer. This chain joins TRBV5-4 and TRBJ2-3; perhaps TRBD2 as D (5 bases). The sequences come from CD4+ or CD8+ T cells sorted from blood, collected in a trial of the OX40 agonist ivuxolimab. The CDR3 loop reads CASSPALATSTDTQYF. Written as DNA, the CDR3 is TGTGCCAGCAGCCCAGCATTAGCGACTAGCACAGATACGCAGTATTTT. The entire variable domain, with the rest obtained from reference TRBV5-4 and TRBJ2-3, is as follows: ETGVTQSPTHLIKTRGQQVTLRCSSQSGHNTVSWYQQALGQGPQFIFQYYREEENGRGNFPPRFSGLQFPNYSSELNVNALELDDSALYLCASSPALATSTDTQYFGPGTRLTVL.